The TCR beta chain described here comes from a study of blood T cell repertoires in COVID-19. Study overall: Donors in the United States, Italy and Spain gave samples during acute or convalescent COVID-19. The analysed material was cDNA or gDNA that came from T cells, B-cell-depleted T cells, or PBMCs.

The germline V gene encodes CDR1 KGHDR and CDR2 SFDVKD. The V end lost 2 bases, the J end lost 4 bases, and 5 bases lay between the germline ends. The CDR3 extends over 13 amino acids. In the authors' methods: Amplification of reference gene primers was used by the study to estimate nucleated cell counts. Method: immunoSEQ multiplex PCR; TCRdb's copy keeps in-frame clones and lacks some. V and J calls and clone size follow that table, whereas D and trimming were derived from the DNA. This sample has 250,000 to 300,000 clones; just over 85% occur once, and the top ten carry about 3%. The sequenced sample consisted of peripheral blood. The receptor was derived from a woman in her 30s with active or convalescent COVID-19. This chain uses TRBV24-1 with TRBJ2-1; tentative D call: TRBD1 (5 bases). The CDR3 region has the DNA TGTGCCACCAGTGATTACAGGTACAATGAGCAGTTCTTC. As protein: CATSDYRYNEQFF.